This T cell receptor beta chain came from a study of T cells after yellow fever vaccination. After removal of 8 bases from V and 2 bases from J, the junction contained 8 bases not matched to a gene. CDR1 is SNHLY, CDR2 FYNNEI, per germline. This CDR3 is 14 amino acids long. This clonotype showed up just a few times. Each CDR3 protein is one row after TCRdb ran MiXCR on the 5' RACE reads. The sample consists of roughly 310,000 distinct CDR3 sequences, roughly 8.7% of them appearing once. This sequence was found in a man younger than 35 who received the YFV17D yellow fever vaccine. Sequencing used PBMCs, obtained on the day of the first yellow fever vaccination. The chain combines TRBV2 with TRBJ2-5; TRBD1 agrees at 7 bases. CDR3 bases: TGTGCCAGCTTCCGACCGGGACAGCAAGAGACCCAGTACTTC. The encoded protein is CASFRPGQQETQYF.